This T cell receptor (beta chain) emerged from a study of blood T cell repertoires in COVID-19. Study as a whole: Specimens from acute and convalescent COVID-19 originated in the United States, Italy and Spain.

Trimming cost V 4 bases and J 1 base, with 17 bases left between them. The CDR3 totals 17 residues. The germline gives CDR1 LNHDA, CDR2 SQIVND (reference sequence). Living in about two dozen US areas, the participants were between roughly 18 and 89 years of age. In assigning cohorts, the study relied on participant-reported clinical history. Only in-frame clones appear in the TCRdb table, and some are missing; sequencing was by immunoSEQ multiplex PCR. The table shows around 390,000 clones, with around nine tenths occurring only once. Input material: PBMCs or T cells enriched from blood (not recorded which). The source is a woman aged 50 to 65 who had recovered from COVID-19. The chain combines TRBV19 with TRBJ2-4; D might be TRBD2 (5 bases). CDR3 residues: CASSKRDQPRAKNIQYF. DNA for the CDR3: TGTGCCAGTAGTAAGAGGGATCAGCCCCGTGCCAAAAACATTCAGTACTTC.